A single T cell receptor (beta chain) is shown here with its context. Antigen: not known. Ophthalmopathy in the patients scored at least 3 on Clinical Activity Score and at least 4 on NOSPECS grade, lasting under 3 months. It was uncontrolled infection, other autoimmune disease, pregnancy or lactation that excluded patients. 10 ml of fresh peripheral blood supplied the PBMCs. Amplification targeted TCR beta CDR3 regions from RNA transcripts. The primer set for the first-round RT-PCR of the TCR CDR3 was HTBI. TCRdb re-derived calls from the multiplex PCR reads in MiXCR, one entry per CDR3 protein. This table has about 520,000 distinct CDR3 sequences, roughly a quarter appearing once. The data are from a study of T cells in Graves' hyperthyroidism and ophthalmopathy. CDR3 length: 12 amino acids. Losses at the gene ends were 5 bases for V and 5 bases for J; bases not matched to a gene: 5. CDR1 and CDR2 from the germline V gene are GTSNPN and SVGIG (reference sequence).

Study results and caveats: Most clonotypes expanded in the thyroid (above 0.001) were also present in blood.

This clonotype originated in a woman in her twenties or thirties with Graves' ophthalmopathy. Sequenced sample: blood. The chain recombines TRBV30 with TRBJ2-7, with TRBD1 matching over 8 bases. CDR3 DNA sequence: TGTGCCTGGGACAGGGGTTCCGACGAGCAGTACTTC. Its translation is CAWDRGSDEQYF.